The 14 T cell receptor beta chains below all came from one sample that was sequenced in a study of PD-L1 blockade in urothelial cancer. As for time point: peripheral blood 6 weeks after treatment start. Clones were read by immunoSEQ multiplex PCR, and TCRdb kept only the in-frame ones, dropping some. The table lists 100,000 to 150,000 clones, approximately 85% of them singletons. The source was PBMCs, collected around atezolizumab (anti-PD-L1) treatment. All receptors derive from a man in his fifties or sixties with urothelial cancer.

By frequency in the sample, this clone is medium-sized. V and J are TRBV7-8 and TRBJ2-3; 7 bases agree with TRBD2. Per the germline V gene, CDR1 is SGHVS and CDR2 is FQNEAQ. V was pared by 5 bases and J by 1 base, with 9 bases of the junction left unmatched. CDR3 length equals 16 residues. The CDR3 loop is CASSPYSSGGTDTQYF. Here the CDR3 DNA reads TGTGCCAGCAGCCCTTACTCTAGCGGCGGCACAGATACGCAGTATTTT.

The CDR3 DNA follows: TGTGCCAGCACCCTGACAGCCTACGAGCAGTACTTC. Protein sequence: CASTLTAYEQYF. The chain links TRBV2 to TRBJ2-7; D is perhaps TRBD1 (5 bases). CDR1 and CDR2 from the germline V gene are SNHLY and FYNNEI. This CDR3 spans 12 amino acids. V was shortened by 7 bases and J by 2 bases, with 9 bases between the two germline ends.

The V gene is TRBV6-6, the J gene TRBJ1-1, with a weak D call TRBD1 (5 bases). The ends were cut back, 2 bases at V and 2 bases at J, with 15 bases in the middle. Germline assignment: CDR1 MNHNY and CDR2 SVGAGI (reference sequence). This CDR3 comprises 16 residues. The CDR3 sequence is CASSYGGTRHNTEAFF. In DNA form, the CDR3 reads TGTGCCAGCAGTTACGGGGGGACGAGACACAACACTGAAGCTTTCTTT.

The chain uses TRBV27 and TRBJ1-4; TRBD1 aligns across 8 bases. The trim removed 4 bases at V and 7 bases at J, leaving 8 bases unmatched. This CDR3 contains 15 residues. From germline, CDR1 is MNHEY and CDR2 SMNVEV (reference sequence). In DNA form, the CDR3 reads TGTGCCAGCAGTTCCAGACAGGGGAGGGGTGAAAAACTGTTTTTT. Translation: CASSSRQGRGEKLFF. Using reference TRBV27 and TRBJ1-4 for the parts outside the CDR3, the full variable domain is EAQVTQNPRYLITVTGKKLTVTCSQNMNHEYMSWYRQDPGLGLRQIYYSMNVEVTDKGDVPEGYKVSRKEKRNFPLILESPSPNQTSLYFCASSSRQGRGEKLFFGSGTQLSVL.

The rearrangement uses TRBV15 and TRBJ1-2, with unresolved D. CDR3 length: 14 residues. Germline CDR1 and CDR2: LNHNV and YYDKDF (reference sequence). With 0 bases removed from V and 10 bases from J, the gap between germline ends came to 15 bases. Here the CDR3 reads CATSRDRLRGYYTF. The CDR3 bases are TGTGCCACCAGCAGAGATAGGCTACGAGGGTACTACACCTTC.

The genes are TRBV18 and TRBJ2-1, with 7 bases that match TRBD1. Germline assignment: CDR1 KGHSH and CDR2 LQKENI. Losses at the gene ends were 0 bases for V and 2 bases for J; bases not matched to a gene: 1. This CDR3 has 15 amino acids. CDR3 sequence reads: CASSPPGTAYNEQFF. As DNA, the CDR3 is TGTGCCAGCTCACCACCTGGGACAGCCTACAATGAGCAGTTCTTC.

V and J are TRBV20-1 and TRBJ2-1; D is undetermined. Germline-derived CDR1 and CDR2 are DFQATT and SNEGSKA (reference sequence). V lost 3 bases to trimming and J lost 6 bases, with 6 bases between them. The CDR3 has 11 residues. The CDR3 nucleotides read TGCAGTGCTAGCAGGATCAATGAGCAGTTCTTC. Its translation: CSASRINEQFF.

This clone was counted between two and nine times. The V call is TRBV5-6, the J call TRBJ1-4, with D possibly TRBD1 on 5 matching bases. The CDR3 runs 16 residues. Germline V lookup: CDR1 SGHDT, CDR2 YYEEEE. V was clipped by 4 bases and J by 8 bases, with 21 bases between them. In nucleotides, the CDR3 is TGTGCCAGCAGCATGATACCGGGCCGCGGGGGGGAAAAACTGTTTTTT. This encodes CASSMIPGRGGEKLFF. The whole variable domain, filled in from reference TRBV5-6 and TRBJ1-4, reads DAGVTQSPTHLIKTRGQQVTLRCSPKSGHDTVSWYQQALGQGPQFIFQYYEEEERQRGNFPDRFSGHQFPNYSSELNVNALLLGDSALYLCASSMIPGRGGEKLFFGSGTQLSVL.

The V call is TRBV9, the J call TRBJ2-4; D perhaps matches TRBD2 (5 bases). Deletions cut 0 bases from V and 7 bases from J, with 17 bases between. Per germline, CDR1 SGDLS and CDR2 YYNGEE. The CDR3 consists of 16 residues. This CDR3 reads CASSVGDSGSGNIQYF. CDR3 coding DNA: TGTGCCAGCAGCGTAGGGGATTCGGGGAGTGGGAACATTCAGTACTTC.

The CDR3 DNA is TGTGCCAGCAGTTCCGGACTAGCGCTCTATGAGCAGTTCTTC. This gives the protein CASSSGLALYEQFF. The chain links TRBV28 to TRBJ2-1, with 9 bases that match TRBD2. This CDR3 has 14 amino acids. Per the germline V gene, CDR1 is MDHEN and CDR2 is SYDVKM. V was clipped by 4 bases and J by 8 bases; unmatched bases: 6.

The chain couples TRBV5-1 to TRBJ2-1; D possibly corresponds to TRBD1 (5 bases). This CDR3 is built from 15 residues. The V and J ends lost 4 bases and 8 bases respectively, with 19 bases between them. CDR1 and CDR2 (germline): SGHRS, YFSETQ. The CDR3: CASSHLSQAYYEQFF. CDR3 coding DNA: TGCGCCAGCAGCCACCTGTCACAGGCTTACTATGAGCAGTTCTTC.

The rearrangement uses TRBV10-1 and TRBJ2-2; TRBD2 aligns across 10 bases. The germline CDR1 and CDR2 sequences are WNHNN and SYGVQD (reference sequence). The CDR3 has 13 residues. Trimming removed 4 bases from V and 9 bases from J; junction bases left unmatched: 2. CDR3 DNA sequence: TGCGCCAGCAGTGGGACTAGCGGCCGGGAGCTGTTTTTT. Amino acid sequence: CASSGTSGRELFF.

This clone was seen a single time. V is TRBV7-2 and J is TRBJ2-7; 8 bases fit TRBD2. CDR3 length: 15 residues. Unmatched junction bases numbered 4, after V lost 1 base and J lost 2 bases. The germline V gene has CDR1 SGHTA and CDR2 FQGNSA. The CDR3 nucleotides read TGTGCCAGCAGCTTAGTTACTAGCGGCACCTACGAGCAGTACTTC. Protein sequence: CASSLVTSGTYEQYF.

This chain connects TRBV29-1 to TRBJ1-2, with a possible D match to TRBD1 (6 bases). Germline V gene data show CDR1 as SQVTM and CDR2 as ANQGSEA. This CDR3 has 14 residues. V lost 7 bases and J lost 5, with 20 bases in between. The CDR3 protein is CSDTRKGGQYGYTF. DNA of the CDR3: TGCAGCGATACTCGGAAGGGGGGGCAATATGGCTACACCTTC.